Listed below are T cell receptor beta chains from one sample, sequenced in a study of beta chain features in type 1 diabetes. Sequencing was performed with immunoSEQ multiplex PCR; in TCRdb, only in-frame clones are kept and a portion is missing. The table records under 300,000 clones, 16% of them present only once. What was sequenced was naive CD4+ T cells from blood. The receptor set was obtained from a man in his thirties or forties with type 1 diabetes. Both conserved end residues are part of each CDR3. A D gene is named only where the DNA matches it firmly. Clone size is shown for a subset of rows, as once, few, many or a class of expanded clone.

D gene	V gene	clone size	J gene	CDR3 DNA	CDR3 protein
NA	TRBV28	few	TRBJ1-2	TGTGCCAGCAGTTTCCAGGGGTATGGCTACACCTTC	CASSFQGYGYTF
TRBD1	TRBV7-2	NA	TRBJ2-1	TGTGCCAGCAGCTTAGTACCGGGACAGGGAACTGAGCAGTTCTTC	CASSLVPGQGTEQFF
NA	TRBV14	NA	TRBJ2-7	TGTGCCAGCAGCCAAGACTCATGGGGTGGCTACGAGCAGTACTTC	CASSQDSWGGYEQYF
TRBD1	TRBV29-1	few	TRBJ2-4	TGCAGCGGGGGACAGGGGGCGGACATTCAGTACTTC	CSGGQGADIQYF
TRBD1	TRBV29-1	NA	TRBJ2-7	TGCAGCGTAGGGACAGGGGGCTCGTGGGAGCAGTACTTC	CSVGTGGSWEQYF
NA	TRBV29-1	NA	TRBJ2-2	TGCAGCGTTGAAGTTGGGGCTATCAGGGGCGGGGAGCTGTTTTTT	CSVEVGAIRGGELFF
NA	TRBV7-7	NA	TRBJ2-2	TGTGCCAGCAGCTTAGCAGGGCGGACCGGGGAGCTGTTTTTT	CASSLAGRTGELFF
NA	TRBV2	few	TRBJ2-4	TGTGCCAGCAAACTCCAAAACATTCAGTACTTC	CASKLQNIQYF
NA	TRBV29-1	NA	TRBJ2-5	TGCAGCGTCTTAAGGCAGACAGAGACCCAGTACTTC	CSVLRQTETQYF
NA	TRBV29-1	NA	TRBJ1-1	TGCAGCGCTCGATTGGGACTCCTGAACACTGAAGCTTTCTTT	CSARLGLLNTEAFF
NA	TRBV9	few	TRBJ2-1	TGTGCCAGCAGCTCTCAAGGAACACAAAGCGGTGAGCAGTTCTTC	CASSSQGTQSGEQFF
NA	TRBV7-3	NA	TRBJ1-2	TGTGCCAGCAGCTCTTCAGGGTTCTATGGCTACACCTTC	CASSSSGFYGYTF
NA	TRBV18	few	TRBJ2-6	TGTGCCAGCTCACCGATCCTTCCAGGGGATGGGGCCAACGTCCTGACTTTC	CASSPILPGDGANVLTF
TRBD2	TRBV9	few	TRBJ2-5	TGTGCCAGCAGCCTGGGACTAGCGGAAGAGACCCAGTACTTC	CASSLGLAEETQYF
NA	TRBV6-5	few	TRBJ1-4	TGTGCCAGCAGCCCAACATCTCCCCTCGGCGGAAAACTGTTTTTT	CASSPTSPLGGKLFF
TRBD1	TRBV30	NA	TRBJ2-7	TGTGCCTGGCAGACCGGGACAGGGTTTTTGGAGCAGTACTTC	CAWQTGTGFLEQYF
NA	TRBV15	few	TRBJ2-7	TGTGCCACCAGCTTTAGGAGGGGATCCTACGAGCAGTACTTC	CATSFRRGSYEQYF
TRBD1	TRBV9	NA	TRBJ1-3	TGTGCCAGCAGCGTAGGTGGACAGGCGACATTCTCTGGAAACACCATATATTTT	CASSVGGQATFSGNTIYF
TRBD2	TRBV27	NA	TRBJ2-3	TGTGCCAGCCGAGCTGGACTAGCGGGAGCAGATACGCAGTATTTT	CASRAGLAGADTQYF
NA	TRBV5-1	NA	TRBJ1-4	TGCGCCAGCAGCGTGGGACCACGGGGAAATGAAAAACTGTTTTTT	CASSVGPRGNEKLFF
NA	TRBV9	NA	TRBJ2-1	TGTGCCAGCAGCGTAGGACGAGCCCAATACAATGAGCAGTTCTTC	CASSVGRAQYNEQFF
TRBD1	TRBV7-8	NA	TRBJ2-5	TGTGCCAGCAGCTTAGCGGGACAGTTGAACCAAGAGACCCAGTACTTC	CASSLAGQLNQETQYF
TRBD1	TRBV5-1	NA	TRBJ2-1	TGCGCCAGCAGCCAGGGACAGGGGGCCTACAATGAGCAGTTCTTC	CASSQGQGAYNEQFF
NA	TRBV7-9	few	TRBJ2-3	TGTGCCAGCAGCCCAAGAGCAGTTTACACAGATACGCAGTATTTT	CASSPRAVYTDTQYF
NA	TRBV4-1	few	TRBJ2-7	TGCGCCAGCAGTCCTCTCCAGGGGAGCGAGCAGTACTTC	CASSPLQGSEQYF
NA	TRBV10-2	NA	TRBJ2-7	TGCGCCAGCAGCAGGGACACCTTCTACGAGCAGTACTTC	CASSRDTFYEQYF
NA	TRBV4-1	few	TRBJ2-5	TGCGCCAGCAGCCAACCCCTAGGGAAAGAGACCCAGTACTTC	CASSQPLGKETQYF
TRBD1	TRBV4-1	NA	TRBJ2-7	TGCGCCAGCAGCCAAGAGGACAGGATGAGCTCCTACGAGCAGTACTTC	CASSQEDRMSSYEQYF
NA	TRBV19	NA	TRBJ2-6	TGTGCCAGTAGCCGCCTTCGGGGCAGCTCTGGGGCCAACGTCCTGACTTTC	CASSRLRGSSGANVLTF
TRBD1	TRBV29-1	few	TRBJ2-7	TGCAGCGTTGAAGAAAGGGACAGCTACGAGCAGTACTTC	CSVEERDSYEQYF
TRBD1	TRBV9	NA	TRBJ1-2	TGTGCCAGCAGCAGAAGAAGCCCGGGACAGGGACTCTATGGCTACACCTTC	CASSRRSPGQGLYGYTF
NA	TRBV7-2	NA	TRBJ1-1	TGTGCCAGCAGCTTAGCGCAGAGACGGGTAGAGAACACTGAAGCTTTCTTT	CASSLAQRRVENTEAFF
TRBD2	TRBV6-1	NA	TRBJ2-1	TGTGCCAGCAGTGCCCCCCGCCCCAGCGGGAGTCGCAATGAGCAGTTCTTC	CASSAPRPSGSRNEQFF
TRBD1	TRBV5-1	NA	TRBJ2-7	TGCGCCAGCAGCTTCGGACAGGGGGTAAACGAGCAGTACTTC	CASSFGQGVNEQYF
NA	TRBV4-2	few	TRBJ2-7	TGTGCCAGCAGCCAAGTAACAGGGAGTATCAACGAGCAGTACTTC	CASSQVTGSINEQYF
NA	TRBV18	few	TRBJ2-7	TGTGCCAGCTCACAGGCAGGTACTAATTACGAGCAGTACTTC	CASSQAGTNYEQYF
TRBD1	TRBV27	NA	TRBJ2-6	TGTGCCACCCGTCCCGGGACAGGGGCGGGGGCCAACGTCCTGACTTTC	CATRPGTGAGANVLTF
TRBD2	TRBV27	NA	TRBJ2-1	TGTGCCAGCAGCAGCGGGACCTCCTACAATGAGCAGTTCTTC	CASSSGTSYNEQFF
NA	TRBV9	NA	TRBJ1-2	TGTGCCAGCAGCTCACAACAGAACCCCGTTGCGGGCTACACCTTC	CASSSQQNPVAGYTF
NA	TRBV30	NA	TRBJ1-4	TGTGCCTGGACAGGGGATAATGAAAAACTGTTTTTT	CAWTGDNEKLFF
TRBD2	TRBV5-4	few	TRBJ2-5	TGTGCCAGCAGTCCCGGAGGAGGCGGGAGGGCAGAGACCCAGTACTTC	CASSPGGGGRAETQYF
TRBD2	TRBV4-1	NA	TRBJ2-1	TGCGCCAGCAGGGGACTAGCGGGGCACAATGAGCAGTTCTTC	CASRGLAGHNEQFF
NA	TRBV9	NA	TRBJ2-4	TGTGCCAGCAGCGTAGGGCCCCTCCACATTCAGTACTTC	CASSVGPLHIQYF
TRBD2	TRBV4-1	NA	TRBJ2-6	TGCGCCAGCAGCCAGTCGTTAGCGGGAGGGACCTCTGGGGCCAACGTCCTGACTTTC	CASSQSLAGGTSGANVLTF
NA	TRBV14	few	TRBJ2-3	TGTGCCAGCAGCCAAGATCGGCTACAGGGTTGGCTTTCGGATACGCAGTATTTT	CASSQDRLQGWLSDTQYF
NA	TRBV29-1	few	TRBJ2-2	TGCAGCGTCCGAACAAGGTTGGCAAGGACCGGGGAGCTGTTTTTT	CSVRTRLARTGELFF
NA	TRBV7-2	few	TRBJ2-2	TGTGCCAGCAGCGACACGAACACCGGGGAGCTGTTTTTT	CASSDTNTGELFF
TRBD2	TRBV7-8	NA	TRBJ2-3	TGTGCCAGCAGCCCGCGGACTAGCGTGCCTTCTAGCACAGATACGCAGTATTTT	CASSPRTSVPSSTDTQYF
NA	TRBV28	few	TRBJ2-7	TGTGCCAGCAGTCCTACCTTCTACGAGCAGTACTTC	CASSPTFYEQYF
NA	TRBV18	NA	TRBJ2-7	TGTGCCAGCTCACCACGTGGCAGCTACGAGCAGTACTTC	CASSPRGSYEQYF
NA	TRBV18	few	TRBJ1-2	TGTGCCAGCTCACCATCTGAGGAATATGGCTACACCTTC	CASSPSEEYGYTF